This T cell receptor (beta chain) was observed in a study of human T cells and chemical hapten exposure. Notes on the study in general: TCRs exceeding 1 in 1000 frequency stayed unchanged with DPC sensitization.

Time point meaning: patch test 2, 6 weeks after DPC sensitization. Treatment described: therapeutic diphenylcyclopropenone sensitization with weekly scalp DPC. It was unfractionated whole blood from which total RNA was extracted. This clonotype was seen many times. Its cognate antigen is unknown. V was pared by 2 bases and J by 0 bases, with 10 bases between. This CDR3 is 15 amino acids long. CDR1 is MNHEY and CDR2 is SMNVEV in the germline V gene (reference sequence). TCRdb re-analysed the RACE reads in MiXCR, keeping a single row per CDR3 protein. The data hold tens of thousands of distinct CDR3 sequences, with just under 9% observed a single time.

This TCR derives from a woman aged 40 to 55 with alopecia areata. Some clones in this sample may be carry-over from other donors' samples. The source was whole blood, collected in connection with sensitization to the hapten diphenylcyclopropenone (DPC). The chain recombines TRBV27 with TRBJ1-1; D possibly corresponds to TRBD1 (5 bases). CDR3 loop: CASSLTGVMNTEAFF. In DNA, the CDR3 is TGTGCCAGCAGTTTAACAGGAGTCATGAACACTGAAGCTTTCTTT.